A single T cell receptor beta chain is shown here with its context. This clone was found a few times. Its antigen is still unknown. Base qualities are missing; no much larger clone stands one base away. The library was prepared using the immunoSEQ multiplex PCR assay. For the multiplex PCR, a mixture combining 60 forward primers for TCR Vbeta segments and 13 reverse primers for TCR Jbeta segments was used. A multiplex PCR assay on genomic DNA amplified the CDR3 region of rearranged TCR beta genes. Amplified TCR beta libraries were sequenced as 87-base-pair reads on the Illumina HiSeq System. For the original study's pipeline: In a later analysis, some 80 million unique TCR beta chains were counted across the roughly 610 repertoires, and approximately 11 million of these chains were shared by at least two donors. Raw reads were error-corrected and collapsed into unique sequences with a nearest-neighbor algorithm that merged closely related sequences to remove PCR and sequencing errors. CDR3 sequences were aligned to IMGT reference sequences to assign V, D and J gene segments. For a sequence to be retained, a match of at least six nucleotides was required to both a V gene segment and a J gene segment. A rearrangement was called productive if the CDR3 had no stop codons and remained in frame with V and J, and every other rearrangement was called non-productive. Following IMGT convention, CDR3 was defined as the stretch from the second conserved V-encoded cysteine up to the conserved J-encoded phenylalanine. The earlier analysis of about 560 of the donors excluded any sequence lacking an unambiguous match to a single V gene segment. An earlier analysis of a few hundred of the donors classified V segments as functional when productive rearrangements were above 56.7% and as segregating when the standard deviation between donors was above 5%. A statistical classification framework was built to diagnose cytomegalovirus status from the catalog of TCR beta chain sequences. V and J gene assignment, in a later analysis, came from comparing TCR nucleotide sequences with IMGT/GENE-DB human TR gene sequences. A later analysis assigned CDR3 sequences and most-parsimonious VDJ recombination scenarios with the TCRdist pipeline. A later analysis defined each TCR beta chain by its CDR3 amino acid sequence plus V-gene family, and excluded reads lacking a unique V-gene family. In a later analysis, 450 to 600 highly shared, low-generation-probability nucleotide sequences were removed to address suspected cross-contamination and a sequencing artifact. For each public chain, a later analysis derived a clonal expansion index from normalized ranks of inferred template counts within each repertoire. A later analysis computed generation probabilities with a VDJ recombination model fitted to out-of-frame rearrangements, and checked the results against IGoR. In a later analysis, TCR-TCR, TCR-HLA and TCR-CMV co-occurrence was scored with hypergeometric tests, and a repertoire-size bias correction was applied to TCR pairs. False discovery rates were estimated in a later analysis by permuting HLA or CMV assignments 20 times. In a later analysis, co-occurring TCRs were grouped using DBSCAN, with TCRdist sequence similarity added in when clustering inside HLA-allele-positive subsets. For co-occurrence clustering, repertoires with fewer than 30,000 or more than 120,000 public chains were excluded, along with roughly 5 repertoires with anomalous nucleotide sharing. In TCRdb, the immuneACCESS table is reduced to in-frame sequences with V and J assigned. These tables do not hold every clone; where another copy was compared, an unresolved V gene accounts for under half, and the others remain unexplained. V and J calls and clone size are those listed in that table; D and trimming were worked out from the DNA. The sample yields over 130,000 clones; approximately 65% were counted once. 6.5% of the sample comes from the top ten.

This sample was taken from a study of cytomegalovirus exposure and HLA in healthy donors (dated by TCRdb to about 2017). A note on the overall study: In an earlier analysis of some 550 of the donors, around 290 Gb of sequence data and just under 120 million unique TCR beta sequences from 150 million to 200 million T cells were reported. About 300 gigabases of sequencing data and approximately 80 million unique TCR sequences were included in an early release covering about 600 HLA-typed donors. Of the roughly 400 genotyped donors, approximately 80% were placed in the genetic ancestry cluster associated with self-reported Caucasian donors. The study was designed to test whether signatures of past pathogen exposure could be identified by cataloging public T cell receptors. The T cell repertoires of 700 or so subjects were profiled by immunosequencing and related to cytomegalovirus serostatus. In addition to the first cohort of 666 subjects, a separate validation cohort of over 90 different subjects was used. To predict cytomegalovirus infection status, the study brought together high-throughput TCR immunosequencing, statistical association of individual TCRs with disease status, and machine learning. To study patterns of TCR occurrence, a later analysis re-analyzed previously published TCR beta repertoires from around 660 donors and added high-resolution HLA genotyping. In the later analysis, no new phenotypic data were used to find candidate immune exposures; instead, reliance was placed on TCR beta sequences and their occurrence across donors. An earlier analysis of around 640 of the donors used high-throughput TCR beta sequencing to judge whether each TCR beta V gene segment behaved as functional or pseudogenic. Alongside the repertoire data, information on donor age, sex, ethnicity and CMV serostatus was compiled. A later genetic analysis used genome-wide SNP genotypes for about three fifths of the roughly 700 donors, treating that subset as a discovery cohort. All discovery cohort repertoires had been generated using a single sequencing platform. Both class I and class II loci were covered by HLA typing, at four-digit resolution. The number of typed donors differed by locus: about 620-630 for A, B, C, DRB1 and DQB1; some 500 for DQA1; approximately 600 for DPA1; and about 450 for DPB1. Five DR-DQ haplotypes were treated as single units for association and clustering because of strong linkage in the cohort. Across under 500 genotyped donors of the cohort, an average of approximately 200,000 unique TCR beta nucleotide sequences per donor were sequenced, and roughly 18% of those sequences were non-productive. Overall results and qualifications from the work: A group of highly shared sequence variants was considered likely to be a technical artifact of the sequencing pipeline. The 87-base-pair reads could not distinguish some IMGT-functional V segments, including TRBV6-2 and TRBV6-3, so those segments were excluded. Cytomegalovirus status was reported to be diagnosed by the classifier with high specificity and sensitivity in both the original and validation cohorts. Broadly in line with IMGT annotations, most TCR beta V segments showed up in productive rearrangements about 87% or about 30% of the time in an earlier analysis of 587 of the donors. The study listed 150 to 200 TCR beta chains as associated with cytomegalovirus. A later analysis associated 16,951 TCR beta sequences with specific HLA alleles at a false discovery rate of 0.05. A further reported finding was that TCR beta sequences accurately predicted the HLA-A and HLA-B alleles for most subjects in the first cohort. Correlated functional status among segregating V segments might be attributable to linkage disequilibrium, but an unknown experimental factor could not be ruled out. The cohort was sequenced for TCR beta chains only, and without alpha or paired-chain data the features that could be detected were limited. Three of the identified cytomegalovirus-associated TCR beta chains were confirmed in vitro to be specific for cytomegalovirus antigens. Across donors, most TCR sequences were observed very rarely, whereas some public TCRs were present in many individuals. The earlier analysis of approximately 540 of the donors excluded roughly 17 rarely observed V segments, including chromosome 9 orphons, because counts were too low. An association between a missense DCLRE1C variant and V-gene and J-gene trimming of TCR beta chains was found in a later genetic analysis and replicated in an independent cohort. When HLA alleles, especially DR and DQ, strongly co-occurred, TCR associations were difficult to assign to individual alleles. Because HLA typing was unavailable for some donors at each locus, only the typed subset was used in association tests. In a later analysis, several top co-occurrence clusters were reported to appear linked to parvovirus B19, influenza, CMV and Epstein-Barr virus. Compared with the 666-donor mean, donors in an Asian-associated ancestry cluster had fewer N-insertions in productive TCRs, according to a later genetic analysis. In a later analysis, the rate of TCR association differed among HLA loci, with DRB1 alleles having the most associated TCRs and HLA-C alleles having the fewest. CMV serostatus was the only immune exposure information available for the cohort. According to a later analysis, most CMV-associated TCR beta chains appeared to be HLA-restricted, and the HLA associations seemed to be driven largely by CMV exposure. Sequencing depth was assumed to be roughly uniform across donors in the presence/absence analyses, though that assumption may not hold. The authors suggested that the approach could potentially be generalized to other disease states and immunological phenotypes. In a later analysis, HLA-associated TCR beta chains were found to be more clonally expanded and to have lower generation probabilities than equally common non-associated chains.

The germline V gene specifies SNHLY as CDR1 and FYNNEI as CDR2. The CDR3, cysteine through phenylalanine, is 13 amino acids long. Only the CDR3 portion is preserved as DNA: 39 bases, with reading frame beginning at the first base. Trimming at the junction amounts to 4 bases on V and 9 bases on J, and the germline ends lie 13 bases apart. In total, 600 or so healthy bone marrow donors made up the cohort. All cohort members were sampled while nominally healthy, although unrecorded immune exposures were likely present. The donor tested CMV seronegative, placing the donor among the 352 seronegative members of the cohort. Every donor gave a peripheral blood sample, and the peripheral blood mononuclear cells from that sample were used for TCR beta sequencing. The Qiagen DNeasy Blood Extraction Kit was used to extract genomic DNA from the blood cell samples.

Rearrangement joined TRBV2 to TRBJ2-1, with the D gene not confidently named. The source of this sequence is a woman aged 60 to 75 in good health and CMV-seronegative. Sequencing was carried out using PBMCs. The CDR3 amino acid sequence is: CASSGAPRGEQFF. Here is the DNA: TGTGCCAGCAGTGGAGCTCCCCGAGGTGAGCAGTTCTTC.